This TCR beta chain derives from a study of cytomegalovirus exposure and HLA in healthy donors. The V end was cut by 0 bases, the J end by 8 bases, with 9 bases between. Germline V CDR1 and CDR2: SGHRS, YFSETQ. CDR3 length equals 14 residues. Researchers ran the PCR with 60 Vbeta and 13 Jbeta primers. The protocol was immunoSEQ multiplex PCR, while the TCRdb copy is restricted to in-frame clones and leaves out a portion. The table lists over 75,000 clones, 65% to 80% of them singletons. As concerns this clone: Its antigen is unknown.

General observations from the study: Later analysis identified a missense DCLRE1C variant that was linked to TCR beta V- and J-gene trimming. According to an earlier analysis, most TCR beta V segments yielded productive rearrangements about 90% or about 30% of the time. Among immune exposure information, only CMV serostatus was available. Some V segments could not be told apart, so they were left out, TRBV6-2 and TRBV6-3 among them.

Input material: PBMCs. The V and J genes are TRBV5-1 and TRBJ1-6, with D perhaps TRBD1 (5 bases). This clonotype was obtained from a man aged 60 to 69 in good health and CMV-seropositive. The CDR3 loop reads CASSLGTTDSPLHF. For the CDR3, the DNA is TGCGCCAGCAGCTTGGGGACAACGGATTCACCCCTCCACTTT.